This record covers a single TCR beta chain. A Seattle source enrolled patients during active infection and followed them longitudinally. Original data processing: From reference gene primer amplification, estimates of nucleated cell counts were derived. Method: immunoSEQ multiplex PCR; TCRdb's copy keeps in-frame clones and lacks some. Clone size and the V and J calls come from that table; the DNA yielded D and trimming. This sample yields a few hundred thousand clones, of which under 85% are seen a single time; around 1% belongs to the top ten. These data are taken from a study of blood T cell repertoires in COVID-19. In the study overall: Sources were T cells, B-cell-depleted T cells, or PBMCs; the material itself was cDNA or gDNA.

The CDR3 spans 14 residues. Germline V gene sequence: CDR1 SGHDN, CDR2 FVKESK. V lost 3 bases and J lost 4, with 12 bases in between. This receptor was taken from a human donor with COVID-19, enrolled during active disease. The donor label of this sample is uncertain. Sequencing was done on a sample of peripheral blood. The rearrangement links TRBV14 to TRBJ1-1; tentatively, D is TRBD1 (5 bases). CDR3 region: CASSQEQGFTEAFF. The CDR3 nucleotides read TGTGCCAGCAGCCAGGAGCAGGGTTTCACTGAAGCTTTCTTT.